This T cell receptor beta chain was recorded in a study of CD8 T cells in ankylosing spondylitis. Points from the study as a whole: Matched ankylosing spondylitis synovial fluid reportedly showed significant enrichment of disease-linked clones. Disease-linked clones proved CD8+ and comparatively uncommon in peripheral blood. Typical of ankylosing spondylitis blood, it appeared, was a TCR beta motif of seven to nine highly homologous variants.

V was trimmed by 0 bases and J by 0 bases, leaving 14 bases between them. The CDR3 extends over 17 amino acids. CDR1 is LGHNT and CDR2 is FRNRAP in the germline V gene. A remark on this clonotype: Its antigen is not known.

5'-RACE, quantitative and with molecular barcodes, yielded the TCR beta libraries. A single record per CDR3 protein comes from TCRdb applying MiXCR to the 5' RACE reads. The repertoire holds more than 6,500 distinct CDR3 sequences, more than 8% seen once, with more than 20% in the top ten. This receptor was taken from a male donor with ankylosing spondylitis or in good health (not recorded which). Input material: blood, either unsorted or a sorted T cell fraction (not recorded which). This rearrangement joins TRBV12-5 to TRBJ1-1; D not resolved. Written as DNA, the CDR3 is TGTGCTAGTGGTTTGGTAGAAGTCAGACCCTTGAACACTGAAGCTTTCTTT. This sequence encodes CASGLVEVRPLNTEAFF.